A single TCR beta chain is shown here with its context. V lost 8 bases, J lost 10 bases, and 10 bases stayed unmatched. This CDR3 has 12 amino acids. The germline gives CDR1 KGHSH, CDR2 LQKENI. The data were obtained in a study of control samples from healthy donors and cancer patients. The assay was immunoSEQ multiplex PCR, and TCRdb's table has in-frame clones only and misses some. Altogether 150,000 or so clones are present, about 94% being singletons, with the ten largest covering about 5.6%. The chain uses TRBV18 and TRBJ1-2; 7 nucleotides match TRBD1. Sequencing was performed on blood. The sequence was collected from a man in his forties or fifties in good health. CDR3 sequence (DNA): TGTGCCAGCCGCACCCGTACAGGGGACTACACCTTC. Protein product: CASRTRTGDYTF.